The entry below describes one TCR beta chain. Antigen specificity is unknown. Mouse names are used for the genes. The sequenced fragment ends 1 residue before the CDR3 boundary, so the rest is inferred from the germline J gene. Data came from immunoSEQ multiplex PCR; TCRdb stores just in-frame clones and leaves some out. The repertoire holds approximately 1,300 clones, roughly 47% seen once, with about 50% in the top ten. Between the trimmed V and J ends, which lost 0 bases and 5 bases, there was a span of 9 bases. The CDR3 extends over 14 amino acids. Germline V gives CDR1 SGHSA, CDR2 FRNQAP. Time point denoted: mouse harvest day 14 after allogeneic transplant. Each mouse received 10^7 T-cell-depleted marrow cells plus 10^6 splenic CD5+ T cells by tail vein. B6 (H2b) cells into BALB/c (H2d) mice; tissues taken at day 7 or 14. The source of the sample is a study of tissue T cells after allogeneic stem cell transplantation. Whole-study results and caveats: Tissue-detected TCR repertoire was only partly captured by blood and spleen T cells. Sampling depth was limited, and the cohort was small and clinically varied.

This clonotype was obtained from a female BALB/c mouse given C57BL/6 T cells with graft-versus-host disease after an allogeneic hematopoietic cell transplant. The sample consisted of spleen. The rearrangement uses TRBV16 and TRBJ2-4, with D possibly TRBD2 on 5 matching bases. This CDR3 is CASSLDPGPNTLYF. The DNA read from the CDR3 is TGTGCAAGCAGCTTAGATCCTGGGCCAAACACCTTGTAC.